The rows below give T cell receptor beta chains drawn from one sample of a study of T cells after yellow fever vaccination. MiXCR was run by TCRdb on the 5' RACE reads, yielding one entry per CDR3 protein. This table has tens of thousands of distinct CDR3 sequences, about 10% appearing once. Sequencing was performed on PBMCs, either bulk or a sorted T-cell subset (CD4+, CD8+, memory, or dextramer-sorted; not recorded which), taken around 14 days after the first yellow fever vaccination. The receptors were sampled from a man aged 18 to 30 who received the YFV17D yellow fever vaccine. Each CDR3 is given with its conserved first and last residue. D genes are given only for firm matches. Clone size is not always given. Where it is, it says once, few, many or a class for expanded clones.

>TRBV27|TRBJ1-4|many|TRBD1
CASSLWTGGEEKLFF
TGTGCCAGCAGTTTATGGACAGGGGGCGAGGAAAAACTGTTTTTT
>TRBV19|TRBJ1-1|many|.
CASTRGLNTEAFF
TGTGCCAGTACCCGGGGCTTGAACACTGAAGCTTTCTTT
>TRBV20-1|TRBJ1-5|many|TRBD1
CSARPDRRSQPQHF
TGCAGTGCTAGGCCGGACAGGAGGAGTCAGCCCCAGCATTTT
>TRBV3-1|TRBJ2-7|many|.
CASSHIGRGPNYEQYF
TGTGCCAGCAGCCACATCGGAAGGGGACCCAACTACGAGCAGTACTTC
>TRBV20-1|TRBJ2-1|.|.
CSAAGQATGYNEQFF
TGCAGTGCTGCTGGGCAAGCGACCGGCTACAATGAGCAGTTCTTC
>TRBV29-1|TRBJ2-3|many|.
CSVAPTGEDTQYF
TGCAGCGTTGCTCCCACCGGGGAAGATACGCAGTATTTT
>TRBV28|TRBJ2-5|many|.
CASIDARLGRGGETQYF
TGTGCCAGCATTGACGCTCGTCTGGGCAGGGGAGGGGAGACCCAGTACTTC
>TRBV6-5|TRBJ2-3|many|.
CASSNSGGVPDTQYF
TGTGCCAGCAGCAACTCGGGCGGGGTGCCAGATACGCAGTATTTT
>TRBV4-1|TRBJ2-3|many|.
CASSQVSEGTDTQYF
TGCGCCAGCAGCCAAGTTAGCGAGGGCACAGATACGCAGTATTTT
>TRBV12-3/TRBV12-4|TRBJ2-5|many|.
CASSVLAEEETQYF
TGTGCCAGCAGTGTCTTAGCGGAAGAAGAGACCCAGTACTTC
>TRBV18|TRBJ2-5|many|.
CASSGDLTSQETQYF
TGTGCCAGCTCAGGGGACCTGACGTCCCAAGAGACCCAGTACTTC
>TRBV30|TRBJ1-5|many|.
CAWSVMTQPQHF
TGTGCCTGGAGTGTTATGACCCAGCCCCAGCATTTT
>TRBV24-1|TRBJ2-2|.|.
CTTSDFGGISNSGELFF
TGTACCACCAGTGATTTTGGGGGGATCTCGAACAGCGGGGAGCTGTTTTTT
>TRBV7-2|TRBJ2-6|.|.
CASSFGANVLTF
TGTGCCAGCAGCTTTGGGGCCAACGTCCTGACTTTC
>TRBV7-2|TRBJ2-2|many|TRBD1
CASSSRTGRAGELFF
TGTGCCAGCAGCTCCAGGACAGGGAGAGCTGGGGAGCTGTTTTTT
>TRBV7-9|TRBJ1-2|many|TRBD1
CASSLIEQGLYGYTF
TGTGCCAGCAGCTTAATTGAACAGGGGCTCTATGGCTACACCTTC
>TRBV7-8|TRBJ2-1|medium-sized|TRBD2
CASSLALIAGFSYNEQFF
TGTGCCAGCAGCTTAGCGCTTATAGCGGGGTTCTCCTACAATGAGCAGTTCTTC
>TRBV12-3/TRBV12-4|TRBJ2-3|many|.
CASSLLEAESTDTQYF
TGTGCCAGCAGTTTACTAGAAGCGGAGAGCACAGATACGCAGTATTTT
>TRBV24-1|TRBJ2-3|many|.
CATSDYDTQYF
TGTGCCACCAGTGATTACGATACGCAGTATTTT
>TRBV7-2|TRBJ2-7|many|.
CASSSHPIGGEQYF
TGTGCCAGCAGCTCGCACCCTATTGGGGGCGAGCAGTACTTC
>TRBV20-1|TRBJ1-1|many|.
CSARPLGQYRFF
TGCAGTGCTAGACCCCTAGGGCAGTACCGTTTCTTT
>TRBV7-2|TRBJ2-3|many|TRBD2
CASSLSAGGFTDTQYF
TGTGCCAGCAGCCTTTCAGCGGGGGGCTTCACAGATACGCAGTATTTT
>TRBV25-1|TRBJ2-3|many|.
CASSVEWGDTQYF
TGTGCCAGCAGTGTGGAGTGGGGAGATACGCAGTATTTT
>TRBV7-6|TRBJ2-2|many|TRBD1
CASSRLEGGQVTGELFF
TGTGCCAGCAGCCGTCTGGAGGGGGGACAGGTCACCGGGGAGCTGTTTTTT
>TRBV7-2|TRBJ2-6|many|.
CASSLRQHSGANVLTF
TGTGCCAGCAGCCTAAGACAGCACTCTGGGGCCAACGTCCTGACTTTC
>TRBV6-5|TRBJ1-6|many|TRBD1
CASRRQGDNSPLHF
TGTGCCAGTAGAAGACAGGGCGATAATTCACCCCTCCACTTT
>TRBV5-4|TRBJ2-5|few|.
CASSNPTGRQETQYF
TGTGCCAGCAGCAACCCGACGGGGCGGCAAGAGACCCAGTACTTC
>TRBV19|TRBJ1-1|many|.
CASSILVGQTEAFF
TGTGCCAGTAGTATACTGGTCGGACAGACTGAAGCTTTCTTT
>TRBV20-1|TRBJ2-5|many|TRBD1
CSFSPGQGSETQYF
TGCAGTTTTTCTCCGGGACAGGGGTCAGAGACCCAGTACTTC
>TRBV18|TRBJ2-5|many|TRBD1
CASSPSDRVQYF
TGTGCCAGCTCACCCTCCGACAGGGTCCAGTACTTC
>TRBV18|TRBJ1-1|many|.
CASSPRMNTEAFF
TGTGCCAGCTCACCACGGATGAACACTGAAGCTTTCTTT
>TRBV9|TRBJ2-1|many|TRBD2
CASSLRGVQFF
TGTGCCAGCAGCTTGCGGGGGGTGCAGTTCTTC
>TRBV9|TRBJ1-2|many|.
CASSVGGDPTYGYTF
TGTGCCAGCAGCGTAGGAGGGGACCCCACCTATGGCTACACCTTC
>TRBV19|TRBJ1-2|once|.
CASSRHGAIGSYGYTF
TGTGCCAGTAGCCGACATGGGGCAATTGGAAGCTATGGCTACACCTTC
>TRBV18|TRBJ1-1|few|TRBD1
CASSATGTANTEAFF
TGTGCCAGCTCAGCGACCGGGACAGCGAACACTGAAGCTTTCTTT
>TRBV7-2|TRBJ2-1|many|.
CASRGPGRVEGKQFF
TGTGCCAGCCGAGGACCAGGGAGAGTGGAGGGAAAGCAGTTCTTC
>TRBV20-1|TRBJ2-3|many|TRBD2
CSARSSSGVTDTQYF
TGCAGTGCTAGGTCTTCTAGCGGGGTCACAGATACGCAGTATTTT
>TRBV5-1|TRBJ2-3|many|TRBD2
CASRSGASTDTQYF
TGCGCCAGCAGGAGCGGGGCTAGCACAGATACGCAGTATTTT
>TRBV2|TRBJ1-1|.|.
CASSWVGGVTEAFF
TGTGCCAGCAGTTGGGTGGGGGGGGTCACTGAAGCTTTCTTT
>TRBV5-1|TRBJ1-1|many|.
CASSLGLVLNTEAFF
TGCGCCAGCAGCTTGGGACTAGTGCTGAACACTGAAGCTTTCTTT
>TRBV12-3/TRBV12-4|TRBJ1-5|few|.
CASSLGSVEVNQPQHF
TGTGCCAGCAGTTTAGGTTCAGTAGAGGTTAATCAGCCCCAGCATTTT
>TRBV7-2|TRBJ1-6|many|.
CASSLTPEAGGALHF
TGTGCCAGCAGCTTAACCCCCGAGGCCGGAGGGGCCCTCCACTTT
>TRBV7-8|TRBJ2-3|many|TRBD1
CASSLGPRQGNTDTQYF
TGTGCCAGCAGCTTAGGACCCCGACAGGGGAACACAGATACGCAGTATTTT
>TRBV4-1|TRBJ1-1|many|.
CASSPQGGGTGGGREAFF
TGCGCCAGCAGCCCCCAAGGAGGGGGGACCGGAGGAGGTCGGGAAGCTTTCTTT
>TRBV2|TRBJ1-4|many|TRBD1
CASRYRQGSSEKLFF
TGTGCCAGCAGATACCGACAGGGATCCTCTGAAAAACTGTTTTTT
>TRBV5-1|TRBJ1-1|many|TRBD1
CASSLEAGGLNTEAFF
TGCGCCAGCAGCTTGGAGGCAGGGGGATTGAACACTGAAGCTTTCTTT
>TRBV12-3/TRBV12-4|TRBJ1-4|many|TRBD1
CASTVDRAGLLFF
TGTGCCAGCACCGTGGACAGGGCAGGGTTGCTGTTTTTT
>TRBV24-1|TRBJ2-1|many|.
CATSDLYNNEQFF
TGTGCCACCAGTGATTTGTATAACAATGAGCAGTTCTTC
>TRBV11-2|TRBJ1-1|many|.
CASSSTGESPEAFF
TGTGCCAGCAGCTCGACCGGGGAGAGCCCTGAAGCTTTCTTT
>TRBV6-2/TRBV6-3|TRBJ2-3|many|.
CATRKQGPDTQYF
TGTGCCACCCGAAAACAGGGCCCAGATACGCAGTATTTT
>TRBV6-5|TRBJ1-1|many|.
CASRRDPNTEAFF
TGTGCCAGCAGACGGGACCCTAACACTGAAGCTTTCTTT
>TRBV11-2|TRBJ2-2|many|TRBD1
CASTKGQGGWTGELFF
TGTGCCAGCACCAAAGGACAGGGCGGTTGGACCGGGGAGCTGTTTTTT
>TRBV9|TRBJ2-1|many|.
CASSPRSSAEQFF
TGTGCCAGCAGCCCCCGTTCCTCAGCTGAGCAGTTCTTC
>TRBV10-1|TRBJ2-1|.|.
CASSATDSTSRNEQFF
TGCGCCAGCAGTGCCACGGACAGTACTTCACGCAATGAGCAGTTCTTC
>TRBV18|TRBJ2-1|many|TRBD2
CASSTGGRGNNEQFF
TGTGCCAGCTCAACCGGGGGGAGGGGAAACAATGAGCAGTTCTTC
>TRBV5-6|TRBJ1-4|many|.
CASSLRQGQANEKLFF
TGTGCCAGCAGCTTGAGGCAGGGTCAGGCTAATGAAAAACTGTTTTTT
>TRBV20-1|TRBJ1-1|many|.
CSARKWDGANTEAFF
TGCAGTGCTAGAAAATGGGACGGCGCGAACACTGAAGCTTTCTTT
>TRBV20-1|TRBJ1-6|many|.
CSARILSSPLHF
TGCAGTGCTAGAATCTTGTCTTCACCCCTCCACTTT
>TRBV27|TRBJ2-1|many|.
CASSPTEYNEQFF
TGTGCCAGCAGTCCGACAGAATACAATGAGCAGTTCTTC
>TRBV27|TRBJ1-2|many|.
CASSRGTTHNYGYTF
TGTGCCAGCAGTAGGGGTACAACCCATAACTATGGCTACACCTTC